This section outlines one T cell receptor beta chain sequence together with its context. These data come from a study of cytomegalovirus exposure and HLA in healthy donors. The germline CDR1 and CDR2 sequences are SEHNR and FQNEAQ (reference sequence). V was clipped by 1 base and J by 0 bases, with 10 bases between them. The CDR3 consists of 16 residues. Use of 60 Vbeta and 13 Jbeta primers characterized the PCR. Profiling relied on immunoSEQ multiplex PCR, and the TCRdb table lists in-frame clones only, not all of them. Of around 140,000 clones detected, 65% to 85% appear once; the ten largest clones hold about 2.5%.

The sequenced material came from PBMCs. V usage is TRBV7-9 and J usage is TRBJ1-5; the D gene is possibly TRBD1 (6 bases). The sequence came from a man aged 45 to 65 in good health and CMV-seronegative. CDR3 nucleotides: TGTGCCAGCAGCTTAGGGACAGTCTATAGCAATCAGCCCCAGCATTTT. Amino acids: CASSLGTVYSNQPQHF.